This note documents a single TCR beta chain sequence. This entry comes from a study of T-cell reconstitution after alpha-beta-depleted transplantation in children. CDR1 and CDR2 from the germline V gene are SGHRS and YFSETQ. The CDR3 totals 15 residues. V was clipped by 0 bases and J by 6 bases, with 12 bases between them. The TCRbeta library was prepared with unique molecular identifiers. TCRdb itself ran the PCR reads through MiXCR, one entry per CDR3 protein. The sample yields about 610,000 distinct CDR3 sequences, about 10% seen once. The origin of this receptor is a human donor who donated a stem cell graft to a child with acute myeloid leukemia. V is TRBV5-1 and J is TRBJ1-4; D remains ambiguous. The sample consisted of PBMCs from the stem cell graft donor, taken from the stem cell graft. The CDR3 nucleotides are TGCGCCAGCAGCTTGGAATTTGGATCGGATGAAAAACTGTTTTTT. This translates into CASSLEFGSDEKLFF.